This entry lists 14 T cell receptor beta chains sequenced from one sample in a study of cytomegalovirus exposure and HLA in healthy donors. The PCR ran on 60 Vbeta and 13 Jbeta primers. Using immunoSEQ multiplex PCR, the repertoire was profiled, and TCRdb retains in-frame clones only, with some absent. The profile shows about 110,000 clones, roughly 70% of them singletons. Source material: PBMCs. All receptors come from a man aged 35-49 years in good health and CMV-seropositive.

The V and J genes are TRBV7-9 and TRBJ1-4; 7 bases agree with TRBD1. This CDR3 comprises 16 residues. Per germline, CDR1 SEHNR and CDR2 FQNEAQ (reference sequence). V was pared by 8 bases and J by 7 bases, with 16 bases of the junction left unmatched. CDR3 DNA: TGTGCCAGCGCCGCCCCAAAGACAGGGCATGTTGAAAAACTGTTTTTT. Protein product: CASAAPKTGHVEKLFF.

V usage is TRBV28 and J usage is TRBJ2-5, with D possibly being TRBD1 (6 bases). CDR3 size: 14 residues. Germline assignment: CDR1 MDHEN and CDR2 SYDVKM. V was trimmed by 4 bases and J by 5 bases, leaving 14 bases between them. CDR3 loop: CASSSGHPGETQYF. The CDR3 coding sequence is TGTGCCAGCAGTTCGGGACACCCGGGGGAGACCCAGTACTTC.

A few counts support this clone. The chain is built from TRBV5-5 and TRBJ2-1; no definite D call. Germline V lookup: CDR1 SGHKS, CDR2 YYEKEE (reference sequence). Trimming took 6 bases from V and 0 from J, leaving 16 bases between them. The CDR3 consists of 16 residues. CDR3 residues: CASKLGWPSSYNEQFF. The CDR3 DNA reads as TGTGCCAGCAAGCTAGGATGGCCAAGCTCCTACAATGAGCAGTTCTTC.

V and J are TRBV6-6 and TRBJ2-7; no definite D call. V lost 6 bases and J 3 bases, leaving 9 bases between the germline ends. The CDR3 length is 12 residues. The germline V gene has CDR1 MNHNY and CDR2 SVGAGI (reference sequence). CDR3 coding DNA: TGTGCCAGCAGCAACACCAACTACGAGCAGTACTTC. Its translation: CASSNTNYEQYF.

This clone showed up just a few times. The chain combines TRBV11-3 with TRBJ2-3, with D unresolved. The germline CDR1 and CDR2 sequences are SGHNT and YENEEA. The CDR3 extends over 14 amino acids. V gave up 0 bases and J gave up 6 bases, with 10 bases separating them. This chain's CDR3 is CASSLDVLEDTQYF. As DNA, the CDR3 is TGTGCCAGCAGCTTAGACGTCTTGGAGGATACGCAGTATTTT.

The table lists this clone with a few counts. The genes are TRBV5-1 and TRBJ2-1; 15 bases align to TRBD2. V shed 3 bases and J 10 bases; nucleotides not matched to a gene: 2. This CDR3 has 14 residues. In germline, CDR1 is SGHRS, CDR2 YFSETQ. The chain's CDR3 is CASSWTSGRAEQFF. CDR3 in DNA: TGCGCCAGCAGCTGGACTAGCGGGAGGGCCGAGCAGTTCTTC.

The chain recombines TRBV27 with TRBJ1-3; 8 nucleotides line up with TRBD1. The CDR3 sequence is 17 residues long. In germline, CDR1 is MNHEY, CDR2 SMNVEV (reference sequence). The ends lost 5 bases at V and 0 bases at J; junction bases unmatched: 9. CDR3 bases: TGTGCCAGCAGTAGGGGGACAGGCGGGTTCTCTGGAAACACCATATATTTT. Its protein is CASSRGTGGFSGNTIYF.

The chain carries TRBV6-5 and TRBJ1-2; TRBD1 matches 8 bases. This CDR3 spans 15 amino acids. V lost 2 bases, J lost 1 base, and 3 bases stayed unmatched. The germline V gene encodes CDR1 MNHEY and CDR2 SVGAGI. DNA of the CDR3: TGTGCCAGCAGTTACGGACAGGGCCTTAACTATGGCTACACCTTC. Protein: CASSYGQGLNYGYTF.

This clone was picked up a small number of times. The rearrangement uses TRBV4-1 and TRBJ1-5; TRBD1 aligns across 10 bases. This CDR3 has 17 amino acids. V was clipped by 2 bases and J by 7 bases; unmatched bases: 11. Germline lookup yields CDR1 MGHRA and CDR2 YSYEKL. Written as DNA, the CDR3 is TGCGCCAGCAGCCAACTCGAGACAGGGGGCTTTCGACAGCCCCAGCATTTT. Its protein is CASSQLETGGFRQPQHF.

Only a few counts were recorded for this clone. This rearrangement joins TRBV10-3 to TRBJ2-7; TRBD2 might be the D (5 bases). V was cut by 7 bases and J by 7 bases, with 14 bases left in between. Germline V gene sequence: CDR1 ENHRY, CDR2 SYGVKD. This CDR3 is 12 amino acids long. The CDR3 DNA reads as TGTGCCATCAAGGACTCTACTGGGGAGCAGTACGTC. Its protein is CAIKDSTGEQYV.

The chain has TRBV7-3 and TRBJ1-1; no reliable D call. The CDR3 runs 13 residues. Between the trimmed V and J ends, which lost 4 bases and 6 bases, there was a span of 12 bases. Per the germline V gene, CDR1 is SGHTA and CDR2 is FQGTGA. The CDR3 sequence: CASSSLNSPEAFF. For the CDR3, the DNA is TGTGCCAGCAGCTCCCTAAACAGTCCTGAAGCTTTCTTT.

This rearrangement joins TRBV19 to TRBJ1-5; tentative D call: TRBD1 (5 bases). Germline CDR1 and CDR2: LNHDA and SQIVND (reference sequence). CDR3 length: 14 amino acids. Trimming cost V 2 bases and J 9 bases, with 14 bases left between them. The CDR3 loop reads CASSIQGGMTPQHF. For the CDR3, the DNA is TGTGCCAGTAGTATACAGGGAGGCATGACGCCCCAGCATTTT.

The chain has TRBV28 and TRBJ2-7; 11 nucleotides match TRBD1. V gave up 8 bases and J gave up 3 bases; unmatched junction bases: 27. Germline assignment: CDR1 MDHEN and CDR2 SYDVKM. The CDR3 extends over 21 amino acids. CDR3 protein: CASGWTGGARVSGVARYEQYF. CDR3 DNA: TGTGCCAGCGGGTGGACAGGGGGCGCAAGAGTAAGCGGGGTGGCCCGCTACGAGCAGTACTTC.

The CDR3 bases are TGTGCCAGCAGAAGGGGGAACACTGAAGCTTTCTTT. Translation: CASRRGNTEAFF. V and J are TRBV13 and TRBJ1-1; maybe TRBD1 (5 bases). V was cut by 6 bases and J by 1 base, with 6 bases left in between. CDR1 and CDR2 (germline): PRHDT, FYEKMQ (reference sequence). The CDR3 extends over 12 amino acids.